Listed below are T cell receptor beta chains from one sample, sequenced in a study of OX40 agonist ivuxolimab in advanced cancers. Clones were sequenced by immunoSEQ multiplex PCR, and TCRdb holds only the in-frame ones, with some missing. The data hold around 83,000 clones, with roughly 88% observed a single time. This sample comprised CD4+ or CD8+ T cells sorted from blood, obtained in a trial of the OX40 agonist ivuxolimab. Source of these receptors: an adult with an advanced solid tumor such as melanoma, head and neck, liver or kidney cancer. Each CDR3 is given with its conserved first and last residue. The D gene is left open where the match is weak. The listing skips clone size in some rows; elsewhere it reads once, few, many or a size class.

clone_size	d_call	j_call	v_call	cdr3_nt	cdr3_aa
NA	TRBD2	TRBJ2-3	TRBV5-1	TGCGCCAGCAGCTTGACTAGCGGGAGTGGGGTAGATACGCAGTATTTT	CASSLTSGSGVDTQYF
NA	TRBD1	TRBJ1-2	TRBV4-1	TGCGCCAGCAGCCTACAGACAGGGGTGAATGGCTACACCTTC	CASSLQTGVNGYTF
NA	TRBD1	TRBJ1-1	TRBV5-1	TGCGCCAGCAGCTTGAGGGACAGGGAAACTGAAGCTTTCTTT	CASSLRDRETEAFF
NA	NA	TRBJ2-1	TRBV7-9	TGTGCCAGCAGCTCCCGATACCTCTACAATGAGCAGTTCTTC	CASSSRYLYNEQFF
NA	NA	TRBJ2-7	TRBV6-1	TGTGCCAGCACGGGGCAGGGGGGCGGCGAGCAGTACTTC	CASTGQGGGEQYF
once	TRBD2	TRBJ2-5	TRBV30	TGTGCCTGTGGACTAGCGGGTGGGGAGACCCAGTACTTC	CACGLAGGETQYF
NA	TRBD1	TRBJ1-1	TRBV19	TGTGCCAGTAGGATTGGACAGGGGGCTACTGAAGCTTTCTTT	CASRIGQGATEAFF
few	NA	TRBJ2-1	TRBV11-3	TGTGCCAGCAGCTTAGAGGGGTATGAGCAGTTCTTC	CASSLEGYEQFF
NA	NA	TRBJ2-5	TRBV7-8	TGTGCCAGCAGCCCAAGCCCAGAGACCCAGTACTTC	CASSPSPETQYF
NA	NA	TRBJ2-3	TRBV13	TGTGCCAGCAGCTTTTGGCTAGCAGATACGCAGTATTTT	CASSFWLADTQYF
NA	NA	TRBJ1-5	TRBV19	TGTGCCAGTTCGAGCATGGGGGGGGATCAGCCCCAGCATTTT	CASSSMGGDQPQHF